This TCR beta chain derives from a study of T cell clusters in autoimmune cytopenias. Study-level information: TRB sequencing had a median about 52,000 reads and roughly 2,400 distinct clonotypes per sample.

Multiplex touch-down PCR amplified TRB using TRB-A and TRB-B pools in one tube. TCRdb re-called the multiplex PCR reads; every CDR3 protein appears as one record, without DNA. Its listing shows 5,000 to 6,500 distinct CDR3 sequences. Findings of the study overall: The cluster-lack signature was not seen for secondary cytopenia versus chronic lymphocytic leukemia.

The germline V gene encodes CDR1 MNHEY and CDR2 SVGEGT. The CDR3 contains 17 residues. This clonotype ranks as medium-sized in terms of frequency. Its target is unknown. TRB was amplified from about 270 ng of peripheral blood genomic DNA per sample. Sequencing was performed on peripheral blood. The chain links TRBV6-2 or TRBV6-3 to TRBJ1-2; TCRdb proposes TRBD1, but this gene call is untestable without DNA. This clonotype was obtained from a human donor with an autoimmune cytopenia or autoimmune hepatitis (not recorded which). The CDR3 sequence is CASCTSAGDRVYYGYTF.